These T cell receptor beta chains were read from a single sample in a study of T cell responses to AZD1222 COVID-19 vaccine. Only in-frame clones appear in the TCRdb table, and some are missing; sequencing was by immunoSEQ multiplex PCR. The sample lists about 81,000 clones; approximately 90% were seen once. The sequencing here drew on peripheral blood, taken 28 days after the second AZD1222 dose. The origin of the receptors is an adult who received the AZD1222 COVID-19 vaccine. The CDR3 runs from the conserved cysteine through the conserved F or W. Each record gives: J gene, V gene, clone size, D gene, CDR3 protein, CDR3 DNA. A D gene is named only where the DNA matches it firmly. Part of the rows lack a size; the others show once, few, many or a class for expanded clones.

>TRBJ1-2|TRBV27|.|.
CASSARQDVDYGYTF
TGTGCCAGCAGTGCGAGACAGGACGTAGACTATGGCTACACCTTC
>TRBJ1-4|TRBV5-6|.|.
CASSLGSGYESEKLFF
TGTGCCAGCAGCTTGGGCTCAGGGTATGAGAGTGAAAAACTGTTTTTT
>TRBJ1-1|TRBV11-2|.|.
CASSFQGQGYTEAFF
TGTGCCAGCAGCTTTCAGGGCCAGGGCTACACTGAAGCTTTCTTT
>TRBJ1-1|TRBV28|once|.
CATEVRVGVYTEAFF
TGTGCCACCGAGGTCCGGGTAGGGGTTTACACTGAAGCTTTCTTT
>TRBJ1-3|TRBV6-1|once|.
CASSEVRDASSGNTIYF
TGTGCCAGCAGTGAGGTGAGGGACGCTAGCTCTGGAAACACCATATATTTT
>TRBJ1-5|TRBV14|.|.
CASSPAGGKNQPQHF
TGTGCCAGCAGCCCCGCGGGAGGGAAGAATCAGCCCCAGCATTTT
>TRBJ2-7|TRBV27|.|TRBD2
CASSSGLAGLPYEQYF
TGTGCCAGCAGTTCGGGACTAGCGGGGTTACCCTACGAGCAGTACTTC
>TRBJ1-5|TRBV19|.|.
CASSEGQHNQPQHF
TGTGCCAGTAGTGAAGGACAGCACAATCAGCCCCAGCATTTT
>TRBJ2-3|TRBV9|.|.
CASSVEGTQSTDTQYF
TGTGCCAGCAGCGTAGAGGGGACCCAGAGCACAGATACGCAGTATTTT
>TRBJ2-7|TRBV18|.|.
CASSPPRDRYEQYF
TGTGCCAGCTCACCGCCTCGAGACCGCTACGAGCAGTACTTC
>TRBJ1-1|TRBV5-1|.|TRBD1
CASSRDRANTEAFF
TGCGCCAGCAGCCGGGACAGGGCGAACACTGAAGCTTTCTTT
>TRBJ1-2|TRBV5-6|.|.
CASSPDIYYGYTF
TGTGCCAGCAGTCCGGACATCTACTATGGCTACACCTTC
>TRBJ1-1|TRBV9|.|.
CASSVTADTEAFF
TGTGCCAGCAGCGTTACAGCCGACACTGAAGCTTTCTTT
>TRBJ1-5|TRBV19|.|.
CAAQGDGHQPQHF
TGTGCCGCCCAAGGGGACGGGCATCAGCCCCAGCATTTT
>TRBJ2-1|TRBV11-3|.|.
CASSLGGDYNEQFF
TGTGCCAGCAGCTTAGGAGGGGACTACAATGAGCAGTTCTTC
>TRBJ2-4|TRBV3-1/TRBV3-2|.|.
CASSQDTGGRTLAKNIQYF
TGTGCCAGCAGCCAAGATACCGGCGGACGAACCCTAGCCAAAAACATTCAGTACTTC
>TRBJ1-5|TRBV6-4|.|.
CASSDSSRSLVDCQPQHF
TGTGCCAGCAGTGACTCGAGTCGATCCCTGGTAGATTGTCAGCCCCAGCATTTT